Listed here is a single T cell receptor (beta chain). Its antigen is not known. This sample is part of a study of T cells expressing NK-cell markers. Study at large: Source material for TCR beta repertoires consisted of sorted CD3+CD56+NKG2C+, CD3+CD56+NKG2C- and CD3+CD56-NKG2C+ T cells. Broader study findings: Of the CD8+ T cells in about 6 donors, 1.0-7.0% belonged to dominant NKG2C+ clonotypes.

UMIs accompanied the 5'RACE template switching by which TCR beta cDNA was made. TCRdb reprocessed the 5' RACE reads, with one entry per CDR3 protein and no DNA. This table holds 200,000 to 300,000 distinct CDR3 sequences. The CDR3 contains 14 residues. CDR1 KGHSH and CDR2 LQKENI come from the germline V gene. This TCR derives from a man aged 18 to 29 in good health. Specimen: blood T cells: a sorted CD56 or NKG2C T cell subset, CD4+ or CD8+ T cells, or bulk PBMC T cells (not recorded which). The chain has TRBV18 and TRBJ1-2. The chain's CDR3 is CASSSEGANYGYTF.